This T cell receptor (beta chain) was identified during a study of blood T cell repertoires in COVID-19. CDR1 ENHRY and CDR2 SYGVKD come from the germline V gene. V dropped 10 bases and J dropped 2 bases, with 17 bases sitting between them. The CDR3 has 15 residues. Repertoires were generated with immunoSEQ multiplex PCR, while TCRdb's copy carries only in-frame clones and drops some. The table shows about 240,000 clones, with about 90% occurring only once. The sequence derives from a man aged 55 to 70 who had recovered from COVID-19. The chain uses TRBV10-3 and TRBJ2-2, with D possibly being TRBD1 (7 bases). The sample taken for sequencing was peripheral blood. This CDR3 reads CATHTEGANTGELFF. The CDR3 bases are TGTGCCACCCATACGGAGGGGGCAAACACCGGGGAGCTGTTTTTT.